This T cell receptor beta chain comes out of a study of early T cells in non-severe SARS-CoV-2 infection. Study as a whole: Sequencing of bulk RNA from unsorted whole blood was done, without chain pairing.

Trimming pared 0 bases from V and 2 bases from J, leaving 13 bases between. The CDR3 has 16 amino acids. Germline V gives CDR1 SGHNT, CDR2 YYREEE (reference sequence). This clonotype was found many times. In TCRdb, the 5' RACE reads were re-called with MiXCR into one record per CDR3 protein. The sample yields roughly 75,000 distinct CDR3 sequences, 11% seen once. The rearrangement joins TRBV5-4 to TRBJ2-3; no firm D call. Material: whole blood. This TCR derives from an adult who was a healthcare worker with PCR-confirmed SARS-CoV-2 infection or an uninfected control (not recorded which). The CDR3 loop reads CASSLVRAPFTDTQYF. The CDR3 DNA reads TGTGCCAGCAGCTTGGTACGGGCCCCTTTCACAGATACGCAGTATTTT. Filled out from reference TRBV5-4 and TRBJ2-3, the complete variable domain reads ETGVTQSPTHLIKTRGQQVTLRCSSQSGHNTVSWYQQALGQGPQFIFQYYREEENGRGNFPPRFSGLQFPNYSSELNVNALELDDSALYLCASSLVRAPFTDTQYFGPGTRLTVL.